Listed below are T cell receptor beta chains from one sample, sequenced in a study of cytomegalovirus exposure and HLA in healthy donors. Produced via immunoSEQ multiplex PCR; TCRdb's table is partial and in-frame only. The table records about 200,000 clones, approximately 83% of them present only once. The material sequenced was PBMCs. Source of these receptors: a girl aged 10 to 17 in good health and CMV-seronegative. Each CDR3 is given with its conserved first and last residue. D genes are given only for firm matches. Size is stated for part of the rows, as once, few or many counts, or as a class when the clone is expanded.

DNA: TGTGCCATCACGGGGGGTTCAATGAACACTGAAGCTTTCTTT; CDR3: CAITGGSMNTEAFF; size: NA; J: TRBJ1-1; D: NA; V: TRBV10-3
DNA: TGTGCCAGCAGTGAGGACAGGGTGGTTCTCTATGGCTACACCTTC; CDR3: CASSEDRVVLYGYTF; size: NA; J: TRBJ1-2; D: TRBD1; V: TRBV2
DNA: TGTGCCAGCAGCTTAACGCGGGACAGGGGTGGAGATACGCAGTATTTT; CDR3: CASSLTRDRGGDTQYF; size: NA; J: TRBJ2-3; D: TRBD1; V: TRBV7-3
DNA: TGTGCCAGCTCACCGCAGACAAAAGAGACCCAGTACTTC; CDR3: CASSPQTKETQYF; size: NA; J: TRBJ2-5; D: NA; V: TRBV18
DNA: TGTGCCAGCGGACACACAGATACGCAGTATTTT; CDR3: CASGHTDTQYF; size: NA; J: TRBJ2-3; D: NA; V: TRBV11-2
DNA: TGCGCCAGCAGCCGAAATCCAGGTTCTGCTAATGAAAAACTGTTTTTT; CDR3: CASSRNPGSANEKLFF; size: NA; J: TRBJ1-4; D: NA; V: TRBV4-3
DNA: TGCGCCAGCACACAGGGTAAAAACAATGAGCAGTTCTTC; CDR3: CASTQGKNNEQFF; size: NA; J: TRBJ2-1; D: NA; V: TRBV5-1
DNA: TGCGCCAGTGGAGGTAGACGGGGGGGGGACAATGAGCAGTTCTTC; CDR3: CASGGRRGGDNEQFF; size: NA; J: TRBJ2-1; D: TRBD2; V: TRBV5-1
DNA: TGTGCCACCAGCAGAGGCCGGGACACACTTAACTATGGCTACACCTTC; CDR3: CATSRGRDTLNYGYTF; size: NA; J: TRBJ1-2; D: NA; V: TRBV15
DNA: TGTGCCACATCTAGCGGGAAATACCGCAATGAGCAGTTCTTC; CDR3: CATSSGKYRNEQFF; size: NA; J: TRBJ2-1; D: TRBD2; V: TRBV28
DNA: TGTGCCAGCACCCTTGAGCGCTTTTTTGGACAGTACTTC; CDR3: CASTLERFFGQYF; size: once; J: TRBJ2-7; D: NA; V: TRBV6-1
DNA: TGCGCCAGCAGCCCCCACAGGGTTTCTGGAAGCACCATATATTTT; CDR3: CASSPHRVSGSTIYF; size: NA; J: TRBJ1-3; D: NA; V: TRBV4-1
DNA: TGTGCCATCAGTGCGGACAGGGGAGGGTCAGATACGCAGTATTTT; CDR3: CAISADRGGSDTQYF; size: few; J: TRBJ2-3; D: TRBD1; V: TRBV10-3
DNA: TGCAGTGCTAGCCAAAACTATGGCTACACCTTC; CDR3: CSASQNYGYTF; size: NA; J: TRBJ1-2; D: NA; V: TRBV20-1
DNA: TGTGCCAGCAGCCAAGAGGCTGGGGCCGATGAGCAGTTCTTC; CDR3: CASSQEAGADEQFF; size: few; J: TRBJ2-1; D: NA; V: TRBV14
DNA: TGCGCCAGCAGCCAAGTATTCAGCTCTGGGGCCAACGTCCTGACTTTC; CDR3: CASSQVFSSGANVLTF; size: NA; J: TRBJ2-6; D: NA; V: TRBV4-3
DNA: TGTGCCAGCAGCGCCCTGGGGGACCCGGGGGGCCCAGATACGCAGTATTTT; CDR3: CASSALGDPGGPDTQYF; size: NA; J: TRBJ2-3; D: NA; V: TRBV9
DNA: TGTGCCATCAGTGAGTCGACGGGGACAGGGGGGAACAATGAGCAGTTCTTC; CDR3: CAISESTGTGGNNEQFF; size: NA; J: TRBJ2-1; D: TRBD1; V: TRBV10-3
DNA: TGTGCCAGCAGCGAACCCCGGGATCTACAGAACACTGAAGCTTTCTTT; CDR3: CASSEPRDLQNTEAFF; size: NA; J: TRBJ1-1; D: NA; V: TRBV6-1
DNA: TGTGCCAGTAGCCCGGGACAGGGGGCCTACAATGAGCAGTTCTTC; CDR3: CASSPGQGAYNEQFF; size: NA; J: TRBJ2-1; D: TRBD1; V: TRBV19
DNA: TGCGCCAGCAGCCAGGCACAGGGGGAGCAGTACTTC; CDR3: CASSQAQGEQYF; size: NA; J: TRBJ2-7; D: TRBD1; V: TRBV4-1
DNA: TGTGCCAGCAGTTCGAGACTCAGGGGAGTCACTGAAGCTTTCTTT; CDR3: CASSSRLRGVTEAFF; size: NA; J: TRBJ1-1; D: NA; V: TRBV27
DNA: TGTGCCTGGACATTTAGGACAGGGTTTTACGAGCAGTTCTTC; CDR3: CAWTFRTGFYEQFF; size: NA; J: TRBJ2-1; D: TRBD1; V: TRBV30
DNA: TGTGCCAGCAGGACCGGACTAGCGGGAGGAGGGCGAAAGAAGACCCAGTACTTC; CDR3: CASRTGLAGGGRKKTQYF; size: NA; J: TRBJ2-5; D: TRBD2; V: TRBV28
DNA: TGTGCCAGCAGCGAGACCGGAACAGGGATCCAACTCTCTGGAAACACCATATATTTT; CDR3: CASSETGTGIQLSGNTIYF; size: NA; J: TRBJ1-3; D: NA; V: TRBV7-2
DNA: TGTGCCAGCAGCCGGGACTATCATGGTGAGCAGTTCTTC; CDR3: CASSRDYHGEQFF; size: NA; J: TRBJ2-1; D: TRBD2; V: TRBV5-4
DNA: TGTGCCAGTAGTTCCACCTTAGACAGGTATCGGTACGAGCAGTACTTC; CDR3: CASSSTLDRYRYEQYF; size: NA; J: TRBJ2-7; D: NA; V: TRBV19
DNA: TGTGCCAGCAGCGCCGGGTCAGGGGGTCAGCCCCAGCATTTT; CDR3: CASSAGSGGQPQHF; size: NA; J: TRBJ1-5; D: TRBD1; V: TRBV9
DNA: TGTGCCAGCAGTTTATCCCGGGGGGGGGTATACAATGAGCAGTTCTTC; CDR3: CASSLSRGGVYNEQFF; size: NA; J: TRBJ2-1; D: TRBD2; V: TRBV27
DNA: TGTGCCAGCTCAGAGCTAGCGGGACCCTACGAGCAGTACTTC; CDR3: CASSELAGPYEQYF; size: NA; J: TRBJ2-7; D: TRBD2; V: TRBV18
DNA: TGTGCCAGTCTAGACAGGGCGGTCACCGGGGAGCTGTTTTTT; CDR3: CASLDRAVTGELFF; size: NA; J: TRBJ2-2; D: TRBD1; V: TRBV28
DNA: TGCGCCAGCAGTGAGGCCAGGCCCCCGGCTGAAGCTTTCTTT; CDR3: CASSEARPPAEAFF; size: few; J: TRBJ1-1; D: NA; V: TRBV10-1
DNA: TGTGCCAGCAGTGAAGTTGGACAGGGAGGTCAGCCCCAGCATTTT; CDR3: CASSEVGQGGQPQHF; size: NA; J: TRBJ1-5; D: TRBD1; V: TRBV2
DNA: TGTGCCAGTAGTCCCGTCGGACAGCAAAACTATGGCTACACCTTC; CDR3: CASSPVGQQNYGYTF; size: NA; J: TRBJ1-2; D: NA; V: TRBV19
DNA: TGTGCCAGCAGCCGCTTGACAGGGGGCACTGAAGCTTTCTTT; CDR3: CASSRLTGGTEAFF; size: few; J: TRBJ1-1; D: TRBD1; V: TRBV4-2
DNA: TGTGCCAGCAGCTTGGATCAGGGGGCCTACGAGCAGTACTTC; CDR3: CASSLDQGAYEQYF; size: NA; J: TRBJ2-7; D: TRBD1; V: TRBV5-4
DNA: TGTGCCAGCAGCGCTCGGGACTTTTCCTACGAGCAGTACTTC; CDR3: CASSARDFSYEQYF; size: NA; J: TRBJ2-7; D: NA; V: TRBV9
DNA: TGTGCCTGGTGCACAACAGGGAGCTCCTACGAGCAGTACTTC; CDR3: CAWCTTGSSYEQYF; size: once; J: TRBJ2-7; D: NA; V: TRBV30
DNA: TGTGCCAGCAGACGGGGACAGTCATATGTCTACTTC; CDR3: CASRRGQSYVYF; size: NA; J: TRBJ2-5; D: TRBD1; V: TRBV27
DNA: TGTGCCAGCAGCCTGGGACCTCTCAGCGGGGAGCAGTACTTC; CDR3: CASSLGPLSGEQYF; size: NA; J: TRBJ2-7; D: NA; V: TRBV28
DNA: TGTGCCAGCAGCTTAGGACAGGTCTCTGGGGCCAACGTCCTGACTTTC; CDR3: CASSLGQVSGANVLTF; size: once; J: TRBJ2-6; D: TRBD1; V: TRBV7-3
DNA: TGTGCCAGCAGCGAAAACAGGGGGGTTGAAGCTTTCTTT; CDR3: CASSENRGVEAFF; size: NA; J: TRBJ1-1; D: TRBD1; V: TRBV2
DNA: TGCGCCAGCAGCCAAGGACAGGGGGCGGTTGATGAGCAGTTCTTC; CDR3: CASSQGQGAVDEQFF; size: NA; J: TRBJ2-1; D: TRBD1; V: TRBV4-1
DNA: TGTGCCAGCAGCCGGACTAGCGGGAGTAGGGGCGAGCAGTACTTC; CDR3: CASSRTSGSRGEQYF; size: NA; J: TRBJ2-7; D: TRBD2; V: TRBV6-6
DNA: TGTGCCAGCAGCCCAGGACACTCTGGGGCCAACGTCCTGACTTTC; CDR3: CASSPGHSGANVLTF; size: NA; J: TRBJ2-6; D: NA; V: TRBV7-9